This T cell receptor (beta chain) was obtained from a study of blood T cell repertoires in COVID-19. The method was immunoSEQ multiplex PCR; TCRdb's version includes in-frame clones alone and lacks a portion of them. The data show around 270,000 clones, with around 84% seen just once and approximately 5.3% held by the top ten. The sample consisted of peripheral blood. This receptor was taken from a woman aged 60-70 years with COVID-19, enrolled during active disease.

The CDR3, as DNA: TGTGCCAGCAGCCCTACCGTGGGGCGGTTCACTGAAGCTTTCTTT. This sequence encodes CASSPTVGRFTEAFF. V is TRBV7-2 and J is TRBJ1-1, with a weak D call TRBD1 (5 bases). Trimming cost V 5 bases and J 4 bases, with 17 bases left between them. Germline values: CDR1 SGHTA, CDR2 FQGNSA. The CDR3 is 15 residues long.